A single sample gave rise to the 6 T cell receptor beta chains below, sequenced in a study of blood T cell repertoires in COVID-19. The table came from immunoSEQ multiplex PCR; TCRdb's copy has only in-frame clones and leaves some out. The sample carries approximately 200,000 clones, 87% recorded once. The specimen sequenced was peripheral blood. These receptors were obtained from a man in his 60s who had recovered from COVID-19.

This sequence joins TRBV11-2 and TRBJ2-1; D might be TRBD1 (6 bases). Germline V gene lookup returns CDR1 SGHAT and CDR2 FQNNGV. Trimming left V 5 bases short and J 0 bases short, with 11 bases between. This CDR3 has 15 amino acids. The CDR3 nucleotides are TGTGCCAGCAGCCTACAGGGATACTCCTACAATGAGCAGTTCTTC. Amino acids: CASSLQGYSYNEQFF.

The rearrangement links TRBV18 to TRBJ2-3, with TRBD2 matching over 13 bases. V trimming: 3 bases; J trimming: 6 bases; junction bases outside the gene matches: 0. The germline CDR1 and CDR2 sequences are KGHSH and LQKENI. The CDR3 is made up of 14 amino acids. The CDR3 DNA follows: TGTGCCAGCTCACCGACTAGCGGGGGGGATACGCAGTATTTT. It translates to CASSPTSGGDTQYF.

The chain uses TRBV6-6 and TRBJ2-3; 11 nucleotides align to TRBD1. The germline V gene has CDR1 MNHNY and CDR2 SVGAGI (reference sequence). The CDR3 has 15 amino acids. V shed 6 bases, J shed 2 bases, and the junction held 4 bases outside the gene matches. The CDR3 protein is CASSMGQGDTDTQYF. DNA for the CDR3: TGTGCCAGCAGCATGGGACAGGGGGACACAGATACGCAGTATTTT.

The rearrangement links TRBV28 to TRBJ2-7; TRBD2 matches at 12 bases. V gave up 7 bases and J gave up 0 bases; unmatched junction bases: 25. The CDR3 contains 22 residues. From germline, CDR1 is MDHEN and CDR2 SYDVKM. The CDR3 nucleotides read TGTGCCAGCAACATCCCCGGCGCTCCCTACCGGACTAGCGGGAAGATCTCCTACGAGCAGTACTTC. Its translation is CASNIPGAPYRTSGKISYEQYF. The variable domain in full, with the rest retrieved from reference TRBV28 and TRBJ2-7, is DVKVTQSSRYLVKRTGEKVFLECVQDMDHENMFWYRQDPGLGLRLIYFSYDVKMKEKGDIPEGYSVSREKKERFSLILESASTNQTSMYLCASNIPGAPYRTSGKISYEQYFGPGTRLTVT.

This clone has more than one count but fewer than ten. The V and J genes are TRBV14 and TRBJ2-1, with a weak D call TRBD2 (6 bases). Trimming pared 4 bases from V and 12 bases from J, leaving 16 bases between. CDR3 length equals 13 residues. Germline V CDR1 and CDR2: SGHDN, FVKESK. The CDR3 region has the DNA TGTGCCAGCAGCCCTCAGCGGGTTCTAGGGCAGTTCTTC. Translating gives CASSPQRVLGQFF.

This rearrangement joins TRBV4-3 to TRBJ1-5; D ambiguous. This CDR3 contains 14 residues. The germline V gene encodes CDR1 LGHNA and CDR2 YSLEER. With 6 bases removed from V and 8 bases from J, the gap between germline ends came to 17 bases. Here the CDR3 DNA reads TGCGCCAGCAGTCCGGAGGGAATGGGTGAGCCCCAGCATTTT. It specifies CASSPEGMGEPQHF.